The next 20 T cell receptor beta chains were all read from a single sample in a study of shared clonotypes between healthy human individuals. The method was immunoSEQ multiplex PCR; TCRdb's version includes in-frame clones alone and lacks a portion of them. The sample consists of about 1.9 million clones, roughly 95% of them appearing once. Naive-designated CD8 cells lacked CD45RO, were positively enriched for CCR7, and omitted terminally differentiated effector memory CD45RA+ cells. Sample: naive CD8+ T cells from PBMCs. These receptors were taken from a man aged 18 to 35 in good health. Some clones in this sample may be carry-over from other donors' samples.

The J gene is TRBJ2-7, the V gene TRBV7-8; tentatively, D is TRBD1 (5 bases). The CDR3 sequence is 15 residues long. Between the trimmed V and J ends, which lost 1 base and 1 base, there was a span of 11 bases. Germline CDR1 reads SGHVS; CDR2 reads FQNEAQ. The CDR3 sequence is CASSLERTSSYEQYF. In DNA form, the CDR3 reads TGTGCCAGCAGCTTAGAACGGACAAGTTCCTACGAGCAGTACTTC.

CDR3 coding DNA: TGTGCCAGCAGGACTCAGAGCGGGACTAGCTCCTACGAGCAGTACTTC. It yields the protein CASRTQSGTSSYEQYF. This chain joins TRBV27 and TRBJ2-7; the match to TRBD2 covers 8 bases. Germline CDR1 and CDR2: MNHEY and SMNVEV (reference sequence). V was pared by 6 bases and J by 0 bases, with 10 bases of the junction left unmatched. The CDR3 spans 16 residues.

This clone was seen a single time. The rearrangement joins TRBV15 to TRBJ1-2; D unresolved. Germline assignment: CDR1 LNHNV and CDR2 YYDKDF (reference sequence). The V and J ends lost 3 bases and 0 bases respectively, with 11 bases between them. CDR3 length: 15 amino acids. The CDR3 DNA reads TGTGCCACCAGCAGGGAGACGGGAGCTAACTATGGCTACACCTTC. As protein: CATSRETGANYGYTF.

The gene calls are TRBV4-3 and TRBJ2-3, with D tentatively TRBD1 or TRBD2 (5 bases each). The V gene's germline CDR1 is LGHNA and CDR2 YSLEER. The germline V and J ends were trimmed by 1 base and 2 bases, with 7 bases remaining between them. The CDR3 loop spans 14 amino acids. The chain's CDR3 is CASSQVGATDTQYF. Written as DNA, the CDR3 is TGCGCCAGCAGCCAAGTCGGGGCCACAGATACGCAGTATTTT.

The rearrangement joins TRBV7-8 to TRBJ2-7; 8 bases match TRBD2. Losses at the gene ends were 5 bases for V and 1 base for J; bases not matched to a gene: 7. The CDR3 contains 15 residues. Germline loops: CDR1 SGHVS, CDR2 FQNEAQ. CDR3 in amino acids: CASSGERGPSYEQYF. The CDR3 coding sequence is TGTGCCAGCAGCGGCGAGCGGGGGCCGTCCTACGAGCAGTACTTC.

The chain recombines TRBV5-6 with TRBJ2-1; D is perhaps TRBD2 (6 bases). There are 16 residues in the CDR3. V was trimmed by 6 bases and J by 8 bases, leaving 24 bases between them. Germline V CDR1 and CDR2: SGHDT, YYEEEE. CDR3 sequence reads: CASTPEGGTPSDEQFF. The CDR3 DNA reads as TGTGCCAGCACCCCGGAGGGTGGGACCCCATCAGATGAGCAGTTCTTC.

This clone was seen a single time. The chain combines TRBV7-9 with TRBJ2-5; 10 bases are shared with TRBD2. With V trimmed by 2 bases and J by 0 bases, 6 bases remained unmatched. CDR1 and CDR2 (germline): SEHNR, FQNEAQ (reference sequence). The CDR3 length is 17 residues. CDR3: CASSLIKTSGYQETQYF. CDR3 DNA sequence: TGTGCCAGCAGCTTAATTAAGACTAGCGGGTACCAAGAGACCCAGTACTTC.

Notes on this clone: At the DNA level, this CDR3 is encoded by other sequences in the same sample as well. The chain has TRBV28 and TRBJ2-2, with a tentative D call TRBD1 (6 bases). CDR1 is MDHEN, CDR2 SYDVKM, per germline. V lost 2 bases and J lost 3, with 7 bases in between. CDR3 length: 14 residues. The CDR3 DNA follows: TGTGCCAGCAGTTTACCAGGGGACACCGGGGAGCTGTTTTTT. This sequence encodes CASSLPGDTGELFF. The full variable domain, its missing parts supplied by reference TRBV28 and TRBJ2-2, is DVKVTQSSRYLVKRTGEKVFLECVQDMDHENMFWYRQDPGLGLRLIYFSYDVKMKEKGDIPEGYSVSREKKERFSLILESASTNQTSMYLCASSLPGDTGELFFGEGSRLTVL.

The chain uses TRBV4-1 and TRBJ2-7, with D possibly being TRBD1 (5 bases). The V gene's germline CDR1 is MGHRA and CDR2 YSYEKL. The CDR3 has 13 amino acids. Trimming pared 5 bases from V and 3 bases from J, leaving 11 bases between. CDR3 DNA: TGCGCCAGCAGCGATGTTACAGGCTACGAGCAGTACTTC. Translation gives CASSDVTGYEQYF.

V is TRBV11-2 and J is TRBJ2-5, with D perhaps matching TRBD1 or TRBD2 (5 bases each). The ends were cut back, 1 base at V and 0 bases at J, with 12 bases in the middle. Germline loops: CDR1 SGHAT, CDR2 FQNNGV. This CDR3 has 16 amino acids. CDR3 coding DNA: TGTGCCAGCAGCTTAGGGGACCGCCGGTACCAAGAGACCCAGTACTTC. Residues: CASSLGDRRYQETQYF.

The chain has TRBV19 and TRBJ1-2; D is undetermined. Germline V gene data show CDR1 as LNHDA and CDR2 as SQIVND (reference sequence). V dropped 3 bases and J dropped 8 bases, with 13 bases sitting between them. The CDR3 sequence is 13 residues long. The CDR3 protein is CASSIVSPSGYTF. The CDR3 nucleotides are TGTGCCAGTAGTATTGTATCCCCCAGCGGCTACACCTTC.

The chain joins TRBV25-1 to TRBJ2-7; TRBD2 aligns across 7 bases. The junction had 5 bases not matched to a gene; V was cut back by 8 bases and J by 7 bases. Per germline, CDR1 MGHDK and CDR2 SYGVNS. This CDR3 region has 11 residues. CDR3 nucleotide sequence: TGTGCCAGCGGGGGGGTCCCAGAGCAGTACTTC. Residues: CASGGVPEQYF.

Notes on this clone: A read error may account for a junction end that differs from germline. This sequence joins TRBV27 and TRBJ2-2, with D possibly matching TRBD2 (6 bases). Per germline, CDR1 MNHEY and CDR2 SMNVEV (reference sequence). The CDR3 contains 12 residues. In DNA, the CDR3 is TGTGCCAGCAGTTTCAGCACCGGGGGGCTGTTTTTT. Amino acid sequence: CASSFSTGGLFF.

CDR3 DNA sequence: TGTGCAAGTCTCCCAACTGGGACGGTTAGCAATCAGCCCCAGCATTTT. It specifies CASLPTGTVSNQPQHF. V gene TRBV12-2 combines with J gene TRBJ1-5. TRBV12-2 is deemed a pseudogene. The CDR3 contains 16 residues.

Concerning this clone itself: The sample carries other DNA sequences with the same CDR3. This chain uses TRBV9 with TRBJ2-7; possibly TRBD2 for D (6 bases). V gave up 0 bases and J gave up 0 bases, with 7 bases separating them. CDR1 is SGDLS and CDR2 is YYNGEE in the germline V gene. CDR3 length: 14 residues. The CDR3 sequence: CASSVGRGSYEQYF. The DNA of the CDR3 is TGTGCCAGCAGCGTAGGGAGGGGCTCCTACGAGCAGTACTTC.

CDR3 in amino acids: CASSAGTMWYEQYF. Here the CDR3 DNA reads TGTGCCAGCAGTGCCGGGACTATGTGGTACGAGCAGTACTTC. The chain carries TRBV28 and TRBJ2-7; 7 nucleotides agree with TRBD2. In germline, CDR1 is MDHEN, CDR2 SYDVKM. This CDR3 spans 14 amino acids. J gave up 4 bases and V 5 bases, and 8 bases lay outside the gene matches. Using reference TRBV28 and TRBJ2-7 for the parts outside the CDR3, the full variable domain is DVKVTQSSRYLVKRTGEKVFLECVQDMDHENMFWYRQDPGLGLRLIYFSYDVKMKEKGDIPEGYSVSREKKERFSLILESASTNQTSMYLCASSAGTMWYEQYFGPGTRLTVT.

The rearrangement uses TRBV2 and TRBJ1-1, with D maybe TRBD1 (5 bases). Trimming took 6 bases from V and 9 from J, leaving 11 bases between them. From germline, CDR1 is SNHLY and CDR2 FYNNEI. This CDR3 comprises 11 residues. CDR3 protein: CASRPTAKAFF. DNA of the CDR3: TGTGCCAGCAGGCCGACAGCCAAAGCTTTCTTT.

The chain links TRBV28 to TRBJ1-1, with D perhaps matching TRBD1 (5 bases). This CDR3 has 14 residues. V was trimmed by 8 bases and J by 6 bases, leaving 19 bases between them. Germline loops: CDR1 MDHEN, CDR2 SYDVKM. This CDR3 is CASSMTANPSEAFF. CDR3 nucleotides: TGTGCCAGCTCAATGACAGCTAACCCCTCTGAAGCTTTCTTT.

The chain carries TRBV5-4 and TRBJ2-3; the D gene is possibly TRBD2 (5 bases). Trimming removed 2 bases from V and 0 bases from J, with 10 bases in between. CDR1 is SGHNT and CDR2 is YYREEE in the germline V gene (reference sequence). The CDR3 is 15 residues long. This CDR3 reads CASSFRRASTDTQYF. The CDR3 DNA sequence: TGTGCCAGCAGCTTTCGGCGGGCTAGCACAGATACGCAGTATTTT.

The chain links TRBV9 to TRBJ1-4, with 7 bases fitting TRBD1. Germline V gene data show CDR1 as SGDLS and CDR2 as YYNGEE. V lost 4 bases and J lost 4; bases outside the gene matches: 10. The CDR3 totals 16 residues. The CDR3 bases are TGTGCCAGCAGCCCTCGCTCCGGGACAGATAATGAAAAACTGTTTTTT. Translating it yields CASSPRSGTDNEKLFF.